Below are 12 T cell receptor beta chains sequenced from a single sample in a study of blood T cell repertoires in COVID-19. The repertoire was sequenced with immunoSEQ multiplex PCR; TCRdb's copy has only in-frame clones and lacks some. This sample has under 200,000 clones; roughly 80% occur once, and the top ten carry 5.5% to 7%. The sequenced sample consisted of peripheral blood. These TCRs come from a middle-aged woman with COVID-19, enrolled during active disease.

V gene TRBV7-2 combines with J gene TRBJ2-3; D perhaps matches TRBD2 (6 bases). The CDR3 sequence is 14 residues long. The germline gives CDR1 SGHTA, CDR2 FQGNSA. The ends were cut back, 6 bases at V and 3 bases at J, with 13 bases in the middle. For the CDR3, the DNA is TGTGCCAGCAGGATCGGGAGCCAGACAGATACGCAGTATTTT. Translation gives CASRIGSQTDTQYF.

The V gene is TRBV18, the J gene TRBJ2-4, with D perhaps matching TRBD1 (5 bases). The germline V gene has CDR1 KGHSH and CDR2 LQKENI. There are 16 residues in the CDR3. Trimming took off 3 bases at V and 7 bases at J, with 19 bases between the two ends. In DNA form, the CDR3 reads TGTGCCAGCTCACCCGTCGCCGCAGACAGTGGGAACATTCAGTACTTC. Protein sequence: CASSPVAADSGNIQYF.

This chain joins TRBV5-5 and TRBJ2-6; maybe TRBD1 (6 bases). CDR3 size: 15 residues. V lost 2 bases to trimming and J lost 2 bases, with 8 bases between them. Germline V gene sequence: CDR1 SGHKS, CDR2 YYEKEE (reference sequence). The DNA of the CDR3 is TGTGCCAGCAGCTTACAGGGAACTGGGGCCAACGTCCTGACTTTC. This codes for CASSLQGTGANVLTF.

The chain employs TRBV12-3 or TRBV12-4 and TRBJ2-5; D is unresolved. CDR3 size: 12 residues. The V and J ends lost 4 bases and 7 bases respectively, with 10 bases between them. Here the CDR3 DNA reads TGTGCCAGCAGTTCGAGCGCCCCGACCCAGTACTTC. Encoded protein: CASSSSAPTQYF.

As regards this clone: Other nucleotide sequences in the sample specify the same CDR3. This rearrangement joins TRBV5-1 to TRBJ1-1; TRBD1 aligns across 7 bases. The J segment lost 4 bases and the V segment lost 3 bases, leaving 3 bases of the junction unmatched. The CDR3 length is 13 residues. Germline-derived CDR1 and CDR2 are SGHRS and YFSETQ. CDR3 in amino acids: CASSWTGGTEAFF. DNA of the CDR3: TGCGCCAGCAGCTGGACAGGAGGCACTGAAGCTTTCTTT. The whole variable domain, remainder taken from reference TRBV5-1 and TRBJ1-1, is KAGVTQTPRYLIKTRGQQVTLSCSPISGHRSVSWYQQTPGQGLQFLFEYFSETQRNKGNFPGRFSGRQFSNSRSEMNVSTLELGDSALYLCASSWTGGTEAFFGQGTRLTVV.

This clone was counted between two and nine times. The chain combines TRBV29-1 with TRBJ1-2; D is undetermined. Germline V lookup: CDR1 SQVTM, CDR2 ANQGSEA. The CDR3 has 11 residues. V shed 4 bases and J shed 6 bases, with 9 bases lying between them. The DNA of the CDR3 is TGCAGCGTTGTACAGATCCATGGCTACACCTTC. It encodes CSVVQIHGYTF.

The CDR3 reads CASSQEVTGTSVYEQFF. The CDR3 DNA is TGTGCCAGCAGCCAAGAGGTGACCGGGACATCAGTATATGAGCAGTTCTTC. This chain joins TRBV3-1 (or the pseudogene TRBV3-2) and TRBJ2-1; D perhaps matches TRBD1 (6 bases). The CDR3 runs to 17 residues. V dropped 0 bases and J dropped 8 bases, with 20 bases sitting between them. Germline CDR1 is LGHDT and CDR2 is YNNKEL (reference sequence).

The chain links TRBV5-1 to TRBJ2-5; 7 bases match TRBD2. The CDR3 totals 16 residues. Looked up from germline, CDR1 is SGHRS and CDR2 is YFSETQ. Unmatched junction bases numbered 9, after V lost 0 bases and J lost 4 bases. CDR3 nucleotides: TGCGCCAGCAGCTTGGTACCGAGCGGGACCTCAGAGACCCAGTACTTC. Amino acids: CASSLVPSGTSETQYF.

CDR3 nucleotides: TGTGCCAGGGGGTCCTATCCGCCCCCGACTAGCGAGGTTGCCTACAATGAGCAGTTCTTC. Its translation is CARGSYPPPTSEVAYNEQFF. This sequence joins TRBV28 and TRBJ2-1; 8 bases agree with TRBD2. Per germline, CDR1 MDHEN and CDR2 SYDVKM. CDR3 size: 20 residues. V lost 9 bases, J lost 2 bases, and 24 bases stayed unmatched.

The V call is TRBV19, the J call TRBJ2-1; no firm D call. Germline loops: CDR1 LNHDA, CDR2 SQIVND (reference sequence). V lost 7 bases and J 9 bases, leaving 10 bases between the germline ends. The CDR3 has 11 amino acids. The CDR3 reads CASTNLGEQFF. CDR3 DNA: TGTGCCAGTACTAACCTCGGTGAGCAGTTCTTC.

A note on this clone: This CDR3 is also generated by other DNA sequences in the sample. The rearrangement uses TRBV18 and TRBJ1-1, with 8 bases identical to TRBD1. Looked up from germline, CDR1 is KGHSH and CDR2 is LQKENI. The CDR3 spans 14 residues. J was trimmed by 1 base and V by 3 bases; bases with no gene match: 1. The CDR3 nucleotides read TGTGCCAGCTCACCTGGGACAGGGAACACTGAAGCTTTCTTT. Encoded protein: CASSPGTGNTEAFF.

V is TRBV4-1 and J is TRBJ2-3; the D gene is possibly TRBD1 (5 bases). V was pared by 8 bases and J by 3 bases, with 12 bases between. There are 13 residues in the CDR3. Germline-derived CDR1 and CDR2 are MGHRA and YSYEKL. The CDR3 DNA reads TGCGCCAGCGGAGACAGACCTACAGATACGCAGTATTTT. Encoded protein: CASGDRPTDTQYF.